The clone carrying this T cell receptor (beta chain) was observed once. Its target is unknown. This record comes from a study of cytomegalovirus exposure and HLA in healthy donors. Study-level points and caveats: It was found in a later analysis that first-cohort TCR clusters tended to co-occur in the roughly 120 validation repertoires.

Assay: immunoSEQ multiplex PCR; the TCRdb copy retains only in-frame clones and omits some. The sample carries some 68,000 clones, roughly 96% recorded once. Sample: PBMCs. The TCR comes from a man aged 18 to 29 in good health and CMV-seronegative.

The CDR3 loop reads CASRATGTKNIQYF. The CDR3 nucleotides are TGTGCCAGCAGAGCTACAGGGACCAAAAACATTCAGTACTTC. The chain has TRBV6-5 and TRBJ2-4; weak D call: TRBD1 (6 bases). The germline CDR1 and CDR2 sequences are MNHEY and SVGAGI. Trimming cost V 6 bases and J 2 bases, with 11 bases left between them. The CDR3 runs 14 residues.